These 4 T cell receptor beta chains were sequenced from one sample in a study of regulatory T cells in long-lasting Graves disease. Combining iRepertoire HTBI primers with Arm-PCR of CDR3 regions, the authors built TCR beta libraries. TCRdb recomputed calls from the multiplex PCR reads with MiXCR, one row per CDR3 protein. The data show a few hundred thousand distinct CDR3 sequences, 21% seen once. As to time point: persistent/refractory GD, antithyroid drugs over 5 years with positive TRAb. PBMC-derived RNA was used for the TCR library. The sequencing used peripheral blood mononuclear cells (PBMCs), collected when the disease was refractory, from a patient treated with antithyroid drugs. Receptor source: a female donor with Graves disease.

This clonotype has a count of ten or more. J is TRBJ1-2 and V is TRBV12-3 or TRBV12-4; D unclear. This CDR3 is built from 12 residues. The V and J ends lost 4 bases and 8 bases respectively, with 11 bases between them. CDR3 loop: CASSSRTQGYTF. The CDR3 DNA sequence: TGTGCCAGCAGTTCGCGGACTCAGGGCTACACCTTC.

The chain combines TRBV6-2 or TRBV6-3 with TRBJ2-2, with D maybe TRBD2 (6 bases). The germline V and J ends were trimmed by 7 bases and 7 bases, with 16 bases remaining between them. This CDR3 spans 14 amino acids. Germline values: CDR1 MNHEY, CDR2 SVGEGT. The CDR3 region has the DNA TGTGCCAGCATTGGACTACTTCCGGTCGGGGAGCTGTTTTTT. Amino acid sequence: CASIGLLPVGELFF.

Note on this clonotype: A single base is all that separates this from a far larger clone, so a read error is likely. J is TRBJ1-1 and V is TRBV12-3 or TRBV12-4; a possible D gene is TRBD1 (6 bases). With 4 bases removed from V and 1 base from J, the gap between germline ends came to 10 bases. CDR3 length equals 14 residues. The CDR3 DNA is TGTGCCAGCAGTTACGGGACAACGAACACTGAAGCTTTCTTT. It translates to CASSYGTTNTEAFF.

This clonotype appeared a few times. The chain uses TRBV28 and TRBJ2-1; D call uncertain. Deletions cut 3 bases from V and 9 bases from J, with 12 bases between. Germline assignment: CDR1 MDHEN and CDR2 SYDVKM. The CDR3 runs to 13 residues. Written as DNA, the CDR3 is TGTGCCAGCAGTTTCTGGGCCACGAGTGAGCAGTTCTTC. This sequence encodes CASSFWATSEQFF.